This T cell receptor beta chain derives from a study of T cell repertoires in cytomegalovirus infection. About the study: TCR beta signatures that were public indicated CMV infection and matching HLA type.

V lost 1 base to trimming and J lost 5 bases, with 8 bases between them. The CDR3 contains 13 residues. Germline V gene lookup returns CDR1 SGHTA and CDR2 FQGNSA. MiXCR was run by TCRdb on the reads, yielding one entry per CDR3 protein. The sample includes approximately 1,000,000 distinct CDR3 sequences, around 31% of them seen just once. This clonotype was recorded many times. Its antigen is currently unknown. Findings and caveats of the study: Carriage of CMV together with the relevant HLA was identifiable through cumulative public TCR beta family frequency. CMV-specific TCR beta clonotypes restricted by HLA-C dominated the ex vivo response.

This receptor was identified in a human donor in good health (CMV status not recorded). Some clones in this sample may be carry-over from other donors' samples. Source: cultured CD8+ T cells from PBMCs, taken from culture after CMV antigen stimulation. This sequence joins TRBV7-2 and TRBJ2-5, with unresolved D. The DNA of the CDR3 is TGTGCCAGCAGCTTAGGGCAGCACGAGACCCAGTACTTC. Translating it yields CASSLGQHETQYF.